This T cell receptor (beta chain) was retrieved from a study of T-cell memory formation after mild COVID-19. About the study: Largely donor-specific sequence clusters came from a couple of donors. Study-wide findings and caveats: CD4+ bias marked clones expanding day 15 to 37, unlike balanced contracting clones. Some responding clones appeared in pre-infection memory, suggesting cross-reactive memory joined.

After 5'RACE with constant-segment primers, TCR alpha and TCR beta cDNA libraries carrying sample barcodes and UMIs were obtained. TCRdb re-called the 5' RACE reads through MiXCR, storing one row per CDR3 protein. The sample includes roughly 600,000 distinct CDR3 sequences, approximately 19% seen only once; the top ten take around 12%. This clonotype was counted a few times. Its antigen is unidentified. The origin of this receptor is an adult woman who had mild COVID-19 (a few samples of this study predate the infection). Cell type and time point are not known. The sequenced sample consisted of PBMCs or a T cell subset sorted from them (not recorded which).

CDR3 residues: CASSRWVSGYNEQFF. The CDR3 bases are TGCGCCAGCAGCCGGTGGGTATCCGGGTACAATGAGCAGTTCTTC. The chain employs TRBV4-1 and TRBJ2-1; D ambiguous. Looked up from germline, CDR1 is MGHRA and CDR2 is YSYEKL. V was clipped by 4 bases and J by 4 bases, with 14 bases between them. This CDR3 comprises 15 residues.